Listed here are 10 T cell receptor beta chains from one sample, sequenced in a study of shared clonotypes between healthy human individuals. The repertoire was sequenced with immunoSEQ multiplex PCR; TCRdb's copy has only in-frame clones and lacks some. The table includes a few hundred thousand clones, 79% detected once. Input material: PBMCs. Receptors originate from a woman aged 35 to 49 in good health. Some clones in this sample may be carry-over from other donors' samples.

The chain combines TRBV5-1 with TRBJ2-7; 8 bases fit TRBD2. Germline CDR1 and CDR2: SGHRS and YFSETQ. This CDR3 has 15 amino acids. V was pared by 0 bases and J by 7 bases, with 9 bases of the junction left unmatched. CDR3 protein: CASSLDGRAGREQYF. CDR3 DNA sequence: TGCGCCAGCAGCTTGGACGGGAGGGCCGGTCGTGAGCAGTACTTC.

The CDR3: CASSLNTGPSGNTIYF. For the CDR3, the DNA is TGTGCCAGCAGCTTAAATACAGGCCCCTCTGGAAACACCATATATTTT. The genes are TRBV7-8 and TRBJ1-3, with a tentative D call TRBD1 (5 bases). The CDR3 consists of 16 residues. Trimming left V 2 bases short and J 0 bases short, with 11 bases between. CDR1 and CDR2 from the germline V gene are SGHVS and FQNEAQ.

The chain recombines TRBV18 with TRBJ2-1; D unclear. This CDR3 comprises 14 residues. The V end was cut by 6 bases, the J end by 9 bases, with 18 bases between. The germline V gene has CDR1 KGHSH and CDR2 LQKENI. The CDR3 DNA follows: TGTGCCAGCTCCACAAGGGCAGGCTCGACTGAGCAGTTCTTC. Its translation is CASSTRAGSTEQFF.

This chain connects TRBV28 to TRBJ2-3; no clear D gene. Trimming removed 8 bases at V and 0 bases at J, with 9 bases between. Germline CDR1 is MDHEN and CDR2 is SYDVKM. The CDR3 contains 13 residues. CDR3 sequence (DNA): TGTGCCAGCGCCCGTCCGAGCACAGATACGCAGTATTTT. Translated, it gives CASARPSTDTQYF.

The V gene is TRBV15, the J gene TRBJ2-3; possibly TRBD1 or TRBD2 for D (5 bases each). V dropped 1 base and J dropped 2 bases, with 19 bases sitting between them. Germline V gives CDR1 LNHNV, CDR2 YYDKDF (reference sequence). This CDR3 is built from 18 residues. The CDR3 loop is CATSRAFRDVWDTDTQYF. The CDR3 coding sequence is TGTGCCACCAGCAGAGCCTTCCGGGACGTTTGGGACACAGATACGCAGTATTTT.

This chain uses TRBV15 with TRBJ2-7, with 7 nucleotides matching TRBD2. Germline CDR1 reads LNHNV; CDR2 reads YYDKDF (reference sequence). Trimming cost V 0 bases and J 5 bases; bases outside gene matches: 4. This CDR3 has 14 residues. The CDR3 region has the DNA TGTGCCACCAGCAGAGAGGGGGGGGAGAACGAGCAGTACTTC. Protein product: CATSREGGENEQYF.

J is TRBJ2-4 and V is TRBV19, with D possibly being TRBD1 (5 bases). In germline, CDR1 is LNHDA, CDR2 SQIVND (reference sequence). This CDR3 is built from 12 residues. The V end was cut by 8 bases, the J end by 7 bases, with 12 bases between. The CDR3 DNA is TGTGCCAGTTCAGGGTTTTGGAACATTCAGTACTTC. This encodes CASSGFWNIQYF.

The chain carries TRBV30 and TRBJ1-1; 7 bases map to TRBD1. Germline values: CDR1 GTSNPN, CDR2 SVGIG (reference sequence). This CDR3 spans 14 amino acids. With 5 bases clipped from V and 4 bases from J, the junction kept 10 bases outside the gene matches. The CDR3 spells CAWEPPGQTTEAFF. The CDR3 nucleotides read TGTGCCTGGGAGCCACCGGGACAGACCACTGAAGCTTTCTTT.

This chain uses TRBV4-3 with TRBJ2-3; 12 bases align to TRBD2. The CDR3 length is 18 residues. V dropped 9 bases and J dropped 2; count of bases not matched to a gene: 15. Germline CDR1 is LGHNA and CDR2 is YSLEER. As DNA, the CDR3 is TGCGCCAGTGCGTGGGGGACTAGCGGGCAAGTAAACACAGATACGCAGTATTTT. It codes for CASAWGTSGQVNTDTQYF.

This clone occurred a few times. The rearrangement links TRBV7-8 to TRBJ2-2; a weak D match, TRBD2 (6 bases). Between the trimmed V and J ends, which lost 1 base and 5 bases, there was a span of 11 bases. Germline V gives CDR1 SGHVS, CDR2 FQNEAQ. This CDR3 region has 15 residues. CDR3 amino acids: CASSLVGGVTGELFF. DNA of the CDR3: TGTGCCAGCAGCTTAGTTGGCGGGGTTACCGGGGAGCTGTTTTTT. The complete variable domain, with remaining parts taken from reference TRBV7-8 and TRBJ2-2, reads GAGVSQSPRYKVAKRGQDVALRCDPISGHVSLFWYQQALGQGPEFLTYFQNEAQLDKSGLPSDRFFAERPEGSVSTLKIQRTQQEDSAVYLCASSLVGGVTGELFFGEGSRLTVL.